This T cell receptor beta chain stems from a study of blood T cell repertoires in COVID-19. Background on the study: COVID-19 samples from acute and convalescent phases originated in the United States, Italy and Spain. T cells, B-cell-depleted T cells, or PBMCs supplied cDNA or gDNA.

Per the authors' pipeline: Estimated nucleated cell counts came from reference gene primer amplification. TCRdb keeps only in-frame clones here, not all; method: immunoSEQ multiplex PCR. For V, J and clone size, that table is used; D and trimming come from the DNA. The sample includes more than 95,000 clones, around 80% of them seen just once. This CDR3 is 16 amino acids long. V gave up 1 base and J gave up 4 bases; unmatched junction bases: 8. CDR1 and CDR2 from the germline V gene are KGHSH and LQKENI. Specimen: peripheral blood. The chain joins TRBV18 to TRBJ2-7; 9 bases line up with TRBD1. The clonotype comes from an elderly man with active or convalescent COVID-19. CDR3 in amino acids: CASSPRDRVSLYEQYF. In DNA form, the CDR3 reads TGTGCCAGCTCACCACGGGACAGGGTGTCCTTATACGAGCAGTACTTC. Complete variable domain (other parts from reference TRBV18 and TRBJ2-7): NAGVMQNPRHLVRRRGQEARLRCSPMKGHSHVYWYRQLPEEGLKFMVYLQKENIIDESGMPKERFSAEFPKEGPSILRIQQVVRGDSAAYFCASSPRDRVSLYEQYFGPGTRLTVT.